This TCR beta chain was identified in a study of cytomegalovirus exposure and HLA in healthy donors. Germline V gene sequence: CDR1 SEHNR, CDR2 FQNEAQ (reference sequence). The J segment lost 4 bases and the V segment lost 2 bases, leaving 9 bases of the junction unmatched. The CDR3 runs to 18 residues. Turning to this clone: Its antigen is currently unknown.

60 Vbeta and 13 Jbeta primers were used in PCR. Measured with immunoSEQ multiplex PCR; TCRdb has only the in-frame clones, and not every one. The sample consists of roughly 130,000 clones, roughly 79% of them appearing once. General observations from the study: Sequencing had likely introduced a cluster of highly shared sequence variants as an artifact.

The chain recombines TRBV7-9 with TRBJ2-1; TRBD2 aligns across 12 bases. Source material: PBMCs. The source of this sequence is a man between 18 and 35 years old in good health and CMV-seronegative. CDR3 sequence: CASSLYLAGGPGYNEQFF. For the CDR3, the DNA is TGTGCCAGCAGCTTATACCTAGCGGGGGGGCCGGGATACAATGAGCAGTTCTTC.